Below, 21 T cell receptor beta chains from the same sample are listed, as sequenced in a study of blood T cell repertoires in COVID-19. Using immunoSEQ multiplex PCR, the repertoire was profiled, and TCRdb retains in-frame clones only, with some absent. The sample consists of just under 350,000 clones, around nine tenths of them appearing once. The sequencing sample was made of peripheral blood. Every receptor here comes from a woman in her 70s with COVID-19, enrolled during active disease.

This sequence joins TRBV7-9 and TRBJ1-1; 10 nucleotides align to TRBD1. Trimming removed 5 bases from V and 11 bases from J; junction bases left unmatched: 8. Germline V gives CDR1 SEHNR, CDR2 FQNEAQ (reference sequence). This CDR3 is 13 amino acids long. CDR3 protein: CASSASTGGSAFF. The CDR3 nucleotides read TGTGCCAGCAGCGCATCGACAGGGGGCTCCGCTTTCTTT.

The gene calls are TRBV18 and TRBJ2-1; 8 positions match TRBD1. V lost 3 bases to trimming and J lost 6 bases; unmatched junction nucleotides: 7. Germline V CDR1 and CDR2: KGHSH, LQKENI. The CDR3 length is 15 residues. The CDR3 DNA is TGTGCCAGCTCACCGGGGCAGGGGGCACCCAATGAGCAGTTCTTC. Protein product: CASSPGQGAPNEQFF.

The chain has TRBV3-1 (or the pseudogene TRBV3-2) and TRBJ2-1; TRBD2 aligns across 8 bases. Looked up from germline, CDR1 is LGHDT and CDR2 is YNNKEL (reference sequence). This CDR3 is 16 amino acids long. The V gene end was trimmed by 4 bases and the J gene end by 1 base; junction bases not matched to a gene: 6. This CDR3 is CASSLEAGASYNEQFF. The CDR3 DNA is TGTGCCAGCAGCCTGGAAGCGGGGGCTTCCTACAATGAGCAGTTCTTC.

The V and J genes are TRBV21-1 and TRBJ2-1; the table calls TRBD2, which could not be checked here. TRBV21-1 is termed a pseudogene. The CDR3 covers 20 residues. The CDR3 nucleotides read TGTGCCAGCAGCAAAGTAGTAGAGAACGGGGGGGCCTGTCCCTACAATGAGCAGTTCTTC. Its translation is CASSKVVENGGACPYNEQFF.

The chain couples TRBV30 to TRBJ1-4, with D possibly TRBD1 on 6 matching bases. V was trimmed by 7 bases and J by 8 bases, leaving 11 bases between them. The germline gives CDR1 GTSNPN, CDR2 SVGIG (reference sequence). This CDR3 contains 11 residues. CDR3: CASGDWEKLFF. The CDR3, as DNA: TGTGCCTCAGGGGATTGGGAAAAACTGTTTTTT.

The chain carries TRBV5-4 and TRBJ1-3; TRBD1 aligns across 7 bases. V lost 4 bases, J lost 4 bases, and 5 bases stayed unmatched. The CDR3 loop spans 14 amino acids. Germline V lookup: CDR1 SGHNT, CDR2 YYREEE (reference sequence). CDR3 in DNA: TGTGCCAGCAGCCTGGAGGACAGGGGAAACACCATATATTTT. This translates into CASSLEDRGNTIYF. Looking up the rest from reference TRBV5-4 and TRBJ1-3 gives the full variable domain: ETGVTQSPTHLIKTRGQQVTLRCSSQSGHNTVSWYQQALGQGPQFIFQYYREEENGRGNFPPRFSGLQFPNYSSELNVNALELDDSALYLCASSLEDRGNTIYFGEGSWLTVV.

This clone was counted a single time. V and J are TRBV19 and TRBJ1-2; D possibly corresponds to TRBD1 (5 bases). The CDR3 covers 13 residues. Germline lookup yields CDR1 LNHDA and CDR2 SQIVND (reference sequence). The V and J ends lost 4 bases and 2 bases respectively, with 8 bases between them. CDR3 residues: CASSNRRNYGYTF. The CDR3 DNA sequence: TGTGCCAGTAGTAACAGGCGCAACTATGGCTACACCTTC.

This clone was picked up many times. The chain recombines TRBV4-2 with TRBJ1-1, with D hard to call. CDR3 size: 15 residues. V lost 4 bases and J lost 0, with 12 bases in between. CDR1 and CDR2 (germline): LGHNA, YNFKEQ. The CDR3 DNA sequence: TGTGCCAGCAGCCCCCGGGAGAGGGTGAACACTGAAGCTTTCTTT. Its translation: CASSPRERVNTEAFF.

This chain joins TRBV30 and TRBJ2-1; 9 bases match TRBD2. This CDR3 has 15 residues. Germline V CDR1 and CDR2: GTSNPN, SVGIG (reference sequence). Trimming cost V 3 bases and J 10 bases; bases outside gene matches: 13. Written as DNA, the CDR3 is TGTGCCTGGAGCGACGGGACTAGCTCGCCCGGGGAGCAGTTCTTC. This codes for CAWSDGTSSPGEQFF.

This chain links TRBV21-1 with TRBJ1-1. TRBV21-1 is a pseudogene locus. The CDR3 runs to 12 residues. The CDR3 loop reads CASREGNTEAFF. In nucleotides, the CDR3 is TGTGCCAGCAGGGAGGGGAACACTGAAGCTTTCTTT.

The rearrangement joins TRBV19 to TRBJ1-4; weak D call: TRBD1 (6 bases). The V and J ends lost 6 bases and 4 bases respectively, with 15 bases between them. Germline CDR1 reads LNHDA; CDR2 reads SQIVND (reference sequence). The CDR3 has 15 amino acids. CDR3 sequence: CASRRQVFGNEKLFF. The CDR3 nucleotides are TGTGCCAGTAGGAGACAGGTGTTTGGTAATGAAAAACTGTTTTTT.

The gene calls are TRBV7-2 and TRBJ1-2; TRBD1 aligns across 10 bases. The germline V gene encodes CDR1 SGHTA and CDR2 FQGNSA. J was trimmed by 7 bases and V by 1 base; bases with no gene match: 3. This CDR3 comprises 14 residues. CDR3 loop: CASSLGQGAFGYTF. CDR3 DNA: TGTGCCAGCAGCTTAGGACAGGGGGCTTTTGGCTACACCTTC.

CDR3 in amino acids: CASSLWPEGVYGYTF. CDR3 nucleotides: TGTGCCAGCAGCTTATGGCCAGAGGGGGTCTATGGCTACACCTTC. J is TRBJ1-2 and V is TRBV7-2, with D possibly being TRBD1 (6 bases). Trimming pared 2 bases from V and 4 bases from J, leaving 14 bases between. The germline CDR1 and CDR2 sequences are SGHTA and FQGNSA. The CDR3 sequence is 15 residues long. The whole variable domain, filled in from reference TRBV7-2 and TRBJ1-2, reads GAGVSQSPSNKVTEKGKDVELRCDPISGHTALYWYRQSLGQGLEFLIYFQGNSAPDKSGLPSDRFSAERTGGSVSTLTIQRTQQEDSAVYLCASSLWPEGVYGYTFGSGTRLTVV.

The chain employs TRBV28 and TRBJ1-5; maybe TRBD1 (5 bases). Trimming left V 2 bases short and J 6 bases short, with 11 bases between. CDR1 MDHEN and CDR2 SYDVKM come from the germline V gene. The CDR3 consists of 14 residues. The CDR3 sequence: CASSLRGFGQPQHF. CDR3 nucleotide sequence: TGTGCCAGCAGTTTACGGGGGTTTGGTCAGCCCCAGCATTTT.

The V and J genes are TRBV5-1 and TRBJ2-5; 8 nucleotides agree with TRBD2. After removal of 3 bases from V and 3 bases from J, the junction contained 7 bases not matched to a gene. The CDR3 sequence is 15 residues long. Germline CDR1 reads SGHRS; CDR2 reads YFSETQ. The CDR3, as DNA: TGCGCCAGCAGCTCCATTAGCGGGGCCGAAGAGACCCAGTACTTC. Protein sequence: CASSSISGAEETQYF.

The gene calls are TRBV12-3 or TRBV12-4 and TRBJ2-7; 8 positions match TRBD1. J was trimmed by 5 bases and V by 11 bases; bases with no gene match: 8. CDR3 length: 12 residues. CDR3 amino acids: CAPTAGGHEQYF. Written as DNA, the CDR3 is TGTGCCCCCACGGCAGGGGGCCACGAGCAGTACTTC.

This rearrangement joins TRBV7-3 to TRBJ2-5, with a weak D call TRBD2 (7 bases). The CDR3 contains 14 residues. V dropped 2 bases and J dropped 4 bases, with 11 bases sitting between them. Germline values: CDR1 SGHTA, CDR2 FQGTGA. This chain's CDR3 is CASSLAGAGETQYF. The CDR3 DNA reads TGTGCCAGCAGCTTAGCGGGGGCAGGAGAGACCCAGTACTTC.

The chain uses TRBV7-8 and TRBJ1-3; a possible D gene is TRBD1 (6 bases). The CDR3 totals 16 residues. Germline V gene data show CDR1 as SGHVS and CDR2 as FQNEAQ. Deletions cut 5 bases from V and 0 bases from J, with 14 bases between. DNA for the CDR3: TGTGCCAGCAGCGTAGAGGGGACATTCTCTGGAAACACCATATATTTT. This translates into CASSVEGTFSGNTIYF.

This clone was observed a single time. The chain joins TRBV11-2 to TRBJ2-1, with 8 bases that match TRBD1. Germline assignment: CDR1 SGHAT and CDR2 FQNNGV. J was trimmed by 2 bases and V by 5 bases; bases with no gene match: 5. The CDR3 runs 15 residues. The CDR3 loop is CASSALTGAYNEQFF. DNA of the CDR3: TGTGCCAGCAGCGCCCTGACAGGGGCCTACAATGAGCAGTTCTTC. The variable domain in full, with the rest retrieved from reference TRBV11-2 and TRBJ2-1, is EAGVAQSPRYKIIEKRQSVAFWCNPISGHATLYWYQQILGQGPKLLIQFQNNGVVDDSQLPKDRFSAERLKGVDSTLKIQPAKLEDSAVYLCASSALTGAYNEQFFGPGTRLTVL.

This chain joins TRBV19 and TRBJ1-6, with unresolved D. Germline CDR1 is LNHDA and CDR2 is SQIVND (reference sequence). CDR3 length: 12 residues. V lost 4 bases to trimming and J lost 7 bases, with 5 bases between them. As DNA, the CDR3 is TGTGCCAGTAGTAAACAGAATTCACCCCTCCACTTT. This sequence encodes CASSKQNSPLHF.

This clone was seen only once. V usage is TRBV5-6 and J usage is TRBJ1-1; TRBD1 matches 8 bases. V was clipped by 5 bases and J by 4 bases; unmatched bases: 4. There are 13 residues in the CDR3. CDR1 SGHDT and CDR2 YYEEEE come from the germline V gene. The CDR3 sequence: CASRSTGGTEAFF. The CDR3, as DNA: TGTGCCAGCAGATCCACAGGGGGCACTGAAGCTTTCTTT.